This T cell receptor beta chain was retrieved from a study of T-cell memory formation after mild COVID-19. Each CDR3 protein is one row after TCRdb ran MiXCR on the 5' RACE reads. The sample comprises about 340,000 distinct CDR3 sequences, 10% to 15% of which are singletons, and 20% to 25% rests with the top ten. V lost 7 bases to trimming and J lost 2 bases, with 5 bases between them. This CDR3 region has 10 residues. CDR1 is DFQATT, CDR2 SNEGSKA, per germline (reference sequence). The sequenced sample was PBMCs or a T cell subset sorted from them (not recorded which). This sequence originates from a man younger than 35 who had mild COVID-19 (a few samples of this study predate the infection). Cell type and time point are not known. The J gene is TRBJ1-2, the V gene TRBV20-1; D gene unclear. The DNA of the CDR3 is TGCAGTGGACTGAACTATGGCTACACCTTC. It codes for CSGLNYGYTF.